This T cell receptor (beta chain) is drawn from a study of post-analysis software for immune sequencing data. Study information: Clinical courses comprised relapsing-remitting, secondary progressive and progressive-relapsing multiple sclerosis.

TCR beta cDNA libraries included unique molecular identifiers. TCRdb re-derived calls from the PCR reads in MiXCR, one entry per CDR3 protein. The sample comprises 700,000 to 800,000 distinct CDR3 sequences, roughly 30% of which are singletons, and 0.5% to 0.6% rests with the top ten. Study results and caveats: In patients, roughly five TRBV segments were more frequent than in controls, with TRBV5-6, TRBV5-1 and TRBV20-1 among them.

V lost 0 bases and J 2 bases, leaving 10 bases between the germline ends. The CDR3 runs to 15 residues. CDR1 is MNHEY and CDR2 is SVGEGT in the germline V gene. This clonotype has a handful of counts. Its target is not known. Sample: blood. V and J are TRBV6-2 or TRBV6-3 and TRBJ2-5; D is unresolved. The source is a girl aged 5-17 years with multiple sclerosis. Written as DNA, the CDR3 is TGTGCCAGCAGTTACTCGATCAGATCTCAAGAGACCCAGTACTTC. It yields the protein CASSYSIRSQETQYF.